This T cell receptor (beta chain) was sequenced in a study of monozygotic twins with inflammatory bowel disease (dated by TCRdb to the late 2010s). In terms of the full investigation: The full study comprised some 30 monozygotic twin pairs: nine German pairs (four IBD-concordant, five IBD-discordant) and 19 IBD-discordant Danish pairs. Each individual had, on average, about 151 000 unique TCRalpha sequences and 181 000 unique TCRbeta sequences available for analysis. The search for disease-associated traits relied mainly on comparing IBD patients with their genetically identical healthy co-twins within discordant pairs. General conclusions and limits of the study: Concordant and discordant twins showed no difference in repertoire similarity, possibly because of limited statistical power. The results gave no support for a single strong signal or clonotype linked to IBD. Fewer clonotypes were shared with other individuals by IBD patients than by healthy twins, most markedly in patients showing signs of disease activity. The analysis was unable to tell different T cell subtypes apart. A decrease in TCRbeta repertoire diversity, as measured by inverse Simpson index, was observed in IBD patients compared with their healthy co-twins. Because patients received different immunosuppressive treatments, the repertoires may have picked up extra background noise and variability between individuals.

Library preparation employed 5' RACE. Preparation of each TCR library used 3,000 to 3,500 ng of total RNA. For each sample, cDNA was synthesized in eight separate reactions using SMARTScribe reverse transcriptase. During cDNA synthesis, template switching was used to introduce unique molecular identifiers that contained a 6-nucleotide sample barcode. Amplification of TCRalpha and TCRbeta cDNA involved two nested PCRs of about 15 and 9 cycles, and each PCR was followed by bead purification. Before amplification, cDNA was treated with uracil DNA-glycosylase and purified using the QIAquick PCR purification kit. The second PCR added Illumina TruSeq-compatible adapters along with sample-specific barcodes. Library quality and concentration were checked on TapeStation and Qubit, and libraries were pooled at roughly 5 ng each. Sequencing of pooled libraries was carried out on an Illumina HiSeq2500 single-index Rapid Run using 2 x 100 bp reads and custom sequencing primers. The authors' analysis ran thus. MiGEC version 1.2.6 was used for UMI-based consensus assembly, which corrected PCR and sequencing errors. MiXCR version 2.1.1 handled V(D)J alignment, clonotype assembly and CDR3 extraction. To normalise gene usage, clonotype sharing and MAIT/NKT TCR abundance, the top 1000, 10 000 and 20 000 clonotypes in each sample were analysed. After downsampling to 27 000 UMIs, diversity was calculated as the inverse Simpson index using the vegan R package. Statistical testing used paired Mann-Whitney U tests on the discordant twin pairs and applied Benjamini-Hochberg correction for multiple testing. Reads reprocessed by TCRdb are summarized as one entry per CDR3 protein sequence, and DNA is absent. The V and J calls follow TCRdb's processing rather than the paper's. The sample's table lists a count of around 450,000 distinct CDR3 sequences. The ten largest clones take up more than 2% of the sample.

A word on this clonotype: The antigen this receptor binds is unknown.

From each donor, an approximately 2.5 ml peripheral blood sample was collected into PAXgene tubes and kept at -80 degrees C. Total RNA was isolated from whole blood with the PAXgene blood miRNA kit on an automated QIAcube, without T cell sorting. Peripheral blood from monozygotic twin pairs, either concordant or discordant for inflammatory bowel disease, underwent deep TCRalpha and TCRbeta repertoire profiling that used unique molecular barcoding. Smoking habits were recorded for all twin pairs, with individuals classified as current, former or never smokers. This clonotype was obtained from a human donor with ulcerative colitis or Crohn's disease, or a healthy co-twin of an affected twin (not recorded which). What was sequenced was blood.

The CDR3 here reads CASSSDPRWNEQFF. In this chain, TRBV5-5 is recombined with TRBJ2-1; TCRdb's D gene call, TRBD2, goes unchecked for lack of DNA. Including the terminal cysteine and phenylalanine, the CDR3 comprises 14 residues. No DNA has been recorded. The germline V gene encodes CDR1 SGHKS and CDR2 YYEKEE (reference sequence).